Listed here are 27 T cell receptor beta chains from one sample, sequenced in a study of shared clonotypes between healthy human individuals. TCRdb keeps only in-frame clones here, not all; method: immunoSEQ multiplex PCR. The table has fewer than 3 million clones, roughly 92% seen once; the top ten hold 0.3% to 0.45%. The source material was naive CD4+ T cells from PBMCs. Noted subset: CD45RA+ positively selected. The receptor source for this set is a man in his late teens or twenties in good health. Some clones in this sample may be carry-over from other donors' samples.

As regards this clone: This specimen includes other DNA sequences encoding the same CDR3. The gene calls are TRBV7-3 and TRBJ2-2, with D hard to call. This CDR3 is built from 13 residues. In germline, CDR1 is SGHTA, CDR2 FQGTGA. V gave up 5 bases and J gave up 2 bases, with 6 bases separating them. The CDR3 protein is CASSPTNTGELFF. The CDR3, as DNA: TGTGCCAGCAGCCCTACTAACACCGGGGAGCTGTTTTTT.

The chain couples TRBV28 to TRBJ2-1, with D perhaps TRBD2 (6 bases). Trimming shortened V by 6 bases and J by 6 bases, and 12 bases separated the two germline ends. Looked up from germline, CDR1 is MDHEN and CDR2 is SYDVKM. There are 13 residues in the CDR3. The DNA of the CDR3 is TGTGCCAGCAGCGGTACTAGCATCAATGAGCAGTTCTTC. Translation gives CASSGTSINEQFF. Based on the CDR3 plus reference TRBV28 and TRBJ2-1, the full variable domain is DVKVTQSSRYLVKRTGEKVFLECVQDMDHENMFWYRQDPGLGLRLIYFSYDVKMKEKGDIPEGYSVSREKKERFSLILESASTNQTSMYLCASSGTSINEQFFGPGTRLTVL.

The chain recombines TRBV6-7 with TRBJ1-1; D unresolved. TRBV6-7 is given ORF status, its function remaining uncertain. This CDR3 contains 12 residues. V was cut by 6 bases and J by 6 bases, with 11 bases left in between. In DNA, the CDR3 is TGTGCCAGCAGGCTCCTTGACGCTGAAGCTTTCTTT. Amino acid sequence: CASRLLDAEAFF.

The chain employs TRBV30 and TRBJ1-2, with a possible D match to TRBD1 (5 bases). This CDR3 comprises 12 residues. Germline CDR1 is GTSNPN and CDR2 is SVGIG (reference sequence). The germline V and J ends were trimmed by 8 bases and 7 bases, with 17 bases remaining between them. The CDR3 sequence is CARTGRGFGYTF. In DNA, the CDR3 is TGTGCCCGGACGGGGCGCGGTTTTGGCTACACCTTC.

V usage is TRBV9 and J usage is TRBJ2-1; 7 nucleotides match TRBD1. After removal of 3 bases from V and 0 bases from J, the junction contained 3 bases not matched to a gene. This CDR3 contains 15 residues. CDR1 is SGDLS, CDR2 YYNGEE, per germline. The CDR3 sequence: CASSGRDSSYNEQFF. In DNA form, the CDR3 reads TGTGCCAGCAGCGGACGGGACAGCTCCTACAATGAGCAGTTCTTC.

The chain is built from TRBV9 and TRBJ2-1; 10 nucleotides agree with TRBD2. With V trimmed by 1 base and J by 6 bases, 4 bases remained unmatched. CDR1 SGDLS and CDR2 YYNGEE come from the germline V gene. The CDR3 has 15 amino acids. CDR3 protein: CASSVSSSGGNEQFF. CDR3 nucleotides: TGTGCCAGCAGCGTAAGTTCTAGCGGGGGCAATGAGCAGTTCTTC.

The rearrangement links TRBV6-6 to TRBJ2-5; 9 nucleotides agree with TRBD2. Per germline, CDR1 MNHNY and CDR2 SVGAGI (reference sequence). The CDR3 sequence is 16 residues long. V dropped 2 bases and J dropped 1; count of bases not matched to a gene: 5. The CDR3 bases are TGTGCCAGCAGTTACCGACTAGCGGCAATCCAAGAGACCCAGTACTTC. The encoded protein is CASSYRLAAIQETQYF.

The CDR3 sequence: CATSRDLAPSDEQYF. The DNA of the CDR3 is TGTGCCACCAGCAGAGATTTGGCCCCATCGGACGAGCAGTACTTC. The rearrangement uses TRBV15 and TRBJ2-7; D is ambiguous. The CDR3 consists of 15 residues. Germline V gene lookup returns CDR1 LNHNV and CDR2 YYDKDF (reference sequence). Trimming removed 0 bases from V and 5 bases from J, with 14 bases in between.

The chain has TRBV28 and TRBJ2-7; the D is unclear. CDR1 MDHEN and CDR2 SYDVKM come from the germline V gene. The CDR3 totals 13 residues. V was trimmed by 2 bases and J by 6 bases, leaving 11 bases between them. CDR3 protein: CASSLKTPPEQYF. The CDR3 DNA sequence: TGTGCCAGCAGTTTAAAGACGCCGCCCGAGCAGTACTTC.

The chain links TRBV15 to TRBJ1-5; D is perhaps TRBD1 (5 bases). The germline V gene has CDR1 LNHNV and CDR2 YYDKDF (reference sequence). Trimming removed 3 bases at V and 1 base at J, with 13 bases between. This CDR3 comprises 16 residues. DNA of the CDR3: TGTGCCACCAGCAGCCTGGGACCTCAAAGCAATCAGCCCCAGCATTTT. The encoded protein is CATSSLGPQSNQPQHF.

About this clone itself: The sample carries other DNA sequences with the same CDR3. This chain joins TRBV5-1 and TRBJ2-1; 10 nucleotides agree with TRBD2. Germline V gives CDR1 SGHRS, CDR2 YFSETQ. V was clipped by 7 bases and J by 4 bases; unmatched bases: 8. The CDR3 totals 15 residues. In DNA, the CDR3 is TGCGCCAGCTCCCCCGGACTAGCGGATTACAATGAGCAGTTCTTC. Translation: CASSPGLADYNEQFF.

This clone was seen just once. The chain has TRBV6-1 and TRBJ2-7; D not certain. Germline loops: CDR1 MNHNS, CDR2 SASEGT. CDR3 length: 13 residues. V was pared by 4 bases and J by 6 bases, with 13 bases between. CDR3 sequence reads: CASSVIPLLEQYF. Written as DNA, the CDR3 is TGTGCCAGCAGTGTGATACCCCTCCTCGAGCAGTACTTC.

This clone was seen a single time. CDR3 protein: CASSQEVVASGSNEQFF. The DNA for the CDR3 is TGCGCCAGCAGCCAAGAGGTGGTTGCTAGCGGGAGTAATGAGCAGTTCTTC. The chain is built from TRBV4-1 and TRBJ2-1; TRBD2 agrees at 10 bases. CDR3 length: 17 residues. The ends lost 0 bases at V and 7 bases at J; junction bases unmatched: 9. Looked up from germline, CDR1 is MGHRA and CDR2 is YSYEKL.

J is TRBJ2-1 and V is TRBV6-1, with TRBD2 matching 10 bases. Germline CDR1 reads MNHNS; CDR2 reads SASEGT. CDR3 length: 14 amino acids. The V segment lost 6 bases and the J segment 14 bases; nucleotides outside the gene matches: 13. The DNA of the CDR3 is TGTGCCAGCAGACCGGGACTAGCGACTCCAGGGGAGTTCTTC. Protein: CASRPGLATPGEFF.

The rearrangement uses TRBV19 and TRBJ1-2; 8 bases align to TRBD1. The length of the CDR3 is 13 residues. In germline, CDR1 is LNHDA, CDR2 SQIVND (reference sequence). The ends lost 5 bases at V and 4 bases at J; junction bases unmatched: 3. This CDR3 is CASSGQGGYGYTF. CDR3 in DNA: TGTGCCAGTAGTGGACAGGGAGGCTATGGCTACACCTTC.

The genes are TRBV6-1 and TRBJ1-4; D remains unclear. The CDR3 spans 18 residues. Trimming cost V 2 bases and J 0 bases, with 16 bases left between them. Germline V gene lookup returns CDR1 MNHNS and CDR2 SASEGT. CDR3 nucleotides: TGTGCCAGCAGTGAATTGGGCATCGTGCTTGCAACTAATGAAAAACTGTTTTTT. Translated: CASSELGIVLATNEKLFF.

The chain couples TRBV28 to TRBJ2-7; 7 nucleotides match TRBD1. The V and J ends lost 5 bases and 2 bases, in that order; junction bases with no gene match: 6. The CDR3 is 14 amino acids. Germline loops: CDR1 MDHEN, CDR2 SYDVKM. The CDR3 nucleotides read TGTGCCAGCAGTCAGACCGACAGGGCCTACGAGCAGTACTTC. It codes for CASSQTDRAYEQYF. The full variable domain, completed using reference TRBV28 and TRBJ2-7, is DVKVTQSSRYLVKRTGEKVFLECVQDMDHENMFWYRQDPGLGLRLIYFSYDVKMKEKGDIPEGYSVSREKKERFSLILESASTNQTSMYLCASSQTDRAYEQYFGPGTRLTVT.

The chain employs TRBV5-1 and TRBJ2-7, with 9 bases that match TRBD1. The CDR3 runs to 15 residues. CDR1 SGHRS and CDR2 YFSETQ come from the germline V gene. The junction had 8 bases not matched to a gene; V was cut back by 0 bases and J by 7 bases. CDR3 coding DNA: TGCGCCAGCAGCTTGGACAGGGGGCCCCTCGGGGAGCAGTACTTC. Its translation: CASSLDRGPLGEQYF. The full variable domain, its missing parts supplied by reference TRBV5-1 and TRBJ2-7, is KAGVTQTPRYLIKTRGQQVTLSCSPISGHRSVSWYQQTPGQGLQFLFEYFSETQRNKGNFPGRFSGRQFSNSRSEMNVSTLELGDSALYLCASSLDRGPLGEQYFGPGTRLTVT.

Worth noting for this clone: Other DNA sequences in the sample encode the same CDR3. This chain connects TRBV5-1 to TRBJ2-2, with 7 bases aligning to TRBD1. Losses at the gene ends were 3 bases for V and 2 bases for J; bases not matched to a gene: 4. The CDR3 is 15 residues long. CDR1 and CDR2 (germline): SGHRS, YFSETQ. The chain's CDR3 is CASSSGTANTGELFF. CDR3 in DNA: TGCGCCAGCAGCTCCGGGACAGCTAACACCGGGGAGCTGTTTTTT.

The V gene is TRBV5-1, the J gene TRBJ1-1; possible D gene TRBD1, 5 bases. The V gene lost 4 bases and the J gene lost 5 bases, with 15 bases spanning the gap. CDR1 is SGHRS, CDR2 YFSETQ, per germline. This CDR3 comprises 14 residues. CDR3 in amino acids: CASSGSRDGTEAFF. The CDR3 nucleotides are TGCGCCAGCAGCGGCTCCAGGGACGGAACTGAAGCTTTCTTT.

CDR3 sequence (DNA): TGTGCCTGGAGTTCCGCGCCAGGGGCTTCACCCCTCCACTTT. Translated: CAWSSAPGASPLHF. This sequence joins TRBV30 and TRBJ1-6; tentatively, D is TRBD1 (6 bases). V was cut by 2 bases and J by 9 bases, with 14 bases left in between. CDR3 length: 14 amino acids. Germline V CDR1 and CDR2: GTSNPN, SVGIG (reference sequence). Supplemented by reference TRBV30 and TRBJ1-6, the full variable domain reads SQTIHQWPATLVQPVGSPLSLECTVEGTSNPNLYWYRQAAGRGLQLLFYSVGIGQISSEVPQNLSASRPQDRQFILSSKKLLLSDSGFYLCAWSSAPGASPLHFGNGTRLTVT.

The CDR3 reads CASSLGGTTYEQYF. In DNA form, the CDR3 reads TGTGCCAGCAGTTTGGGAGGGACAACCTACGAGCAGTACTTC. V and J are TRBV28 and TRBJ2-7; tentatively, D is TRBD2 (7 bases). Germline CDR1 is MDHEN and CDR2 is SYDVKM. This CDR3 has 14 residues. Between the trimmed V and J ends, which lost 3 bases and 2 bases, there was a span of 11 bases.

This chain uses TRBV19 with TRBJ2-7, with D possibly matching TRBD1 (6 bases). CDR1 and CDR2 from the germline V gene are LNHDA and SQIVND (reference sequence). Deletions cut 4 bases from V and 6 bases from J, with 16 bases between. CDR3 size: 14 residues. Written as DNA, the CDR3 is TGTGCCAGTAGTAAGGCCAGGGGCCTCTTCGAGCAGTACTTC. It is translated as CASSKARGLFEQYF.

V is TRBV19 and J is TRBJ2-1, with 8 positions matching TRBD1. The CDR3 contains 14 residues. J was trimmed by 5 bases and V by 7 bases; bases with no gene match: 7. Germline V gene lookup returns CDR1 LNHDA and CDR2 SQIVND (reference sequence). The CDR3 DNA sequence: TGTGCCAGTACGCCAGGGGGCTCGAACAATGAGCAGTTCTTC. Translated, it gives CASTPGGSNNEQFF. The whole variable domain, filled in from reference TRBV19 and TRBJ2-1, reads DGGITQSPKYLFRKEGQNVTLSCEQNLNHDAMYWYRQDPGQGLRLIYYSQIVNDFQKGDIAEGYSVSREKKESFPLTVTSAQKNPTAFYLCASTPGGSNNEQFFGPGTRLTVL.

The chain is built from TRBV7-9 and TRBJ2-3; D gene uncertain. Trimming took 2 bases from V and 2 from J, leaving 8 bases between them. The CDR3 is 14 amino acids. Germline V gene lookup returns CDR1 SEHNR and CDR2 FQNEAQ (reference sequence). The CDR3 region is CASSLSLDTDTQYF. The CDR3 DNA reads as TGTGCCAGCAGCTTAAGCCTTGACACAGATACGCAGTATTTT.

The chain has TRBV19 and TRBJ2-4; perhaps TRBD1 as D (6 bases). CDR1 is LNHDA, CDR2 SQIVND, per germline (reference sequence). CDR3 size: 15 residues. Trimming stripped 7 bases from V and 7 bases from J, with 20 bases between. CDR3 region: CASISTGPHGNIQYF. Written as DNA, the CDR3 is TGTGCCAGTATAAGTACAGGGCCCCACGGGAACATTCAGTACTTC.

The genes are TRBV7-9 and TRBJ2-3; 10 positions match TRBD2. Germline V CDR1 and CDR2: SEHNR, FQNEAQ (reference sequence). V shed 2 bases, J shed 0 bases, and the junction held 5 bases outside the gene matches. The CDR3 sequence is 17 residues long. The CDR3 protein is CASSLTSGTISTDTQYF. The CDR3 DNA follows: TGTGCCAGCAGCTTAACTAGCGGGACTATTAGCACAGATACGCAGTATTTT.